This record concerns one T cell receptor beta chain sequence. Libraries were prepared by immunoSEQ multiplex PCR; TCRdb keeps only in-frame clonotypes and omits some of them. The table has about 380,000 clones, over 90% seen once. This sample stems from a study of shared T cell receptors in the human thymus. The CDR3 extends over 16 amino acids. CDR1 and CDR2 from the germline V gene are SGDLS and YYNGEE. J gave up 0 bases and V 4 bases, and 8 bases lay outside the gene matches. The chain joins TRBV9 to TRBJ2-3; 7 bases fit TRBD2. Input material: thymocytes. The receptor comes from a human donor. CDR3 protein: CASSLGGAGSTDTQYF. The CDR3, as DNA: TGTGCCAGCAGCTTGGGGGGAGCGGGAAGCACAGATACGCAGTATTTT.